Listed below are T cell receptor beta chains from one sample, sequenced in a study of control samples from healthy donors and cancer patients. Sequencing was performed with immunoSEQ multiplex PCR; in TCRdb, only in-frame clones are kept and a portion is missing. The table records 28,000 or so clones, 80% to 85% of them present only once. The sample comprised PBMCs. The receptors were gathered from a man aged 60-69 years with colorectal cancer. Each CDR3 is given with its conserved first and last residue. A D gene is named only where the DNA matches it firmly. Only some rows state a clone size, as once, few, many or a class for expanded clones.

>.|TRBD2|14|TRBV6-4|TRBJ2-1
TGTGCCAGCAGTGGTCTAGCGGGGAACAATGAGCAGTTCTTC
CASSGLAGNNEQFF
>.|.|13|TRBV12-3/TRBV12-4|TRBJ1-1
TGTGCCAGCAGTTTGGGGGGGAACGCTGAAGCTTTCTTT
CASSLGGNAEAFF
>.|.|15|TRBV5-1|TRBJ2-3
TGCGCCAGCAGCTTTTCCGGGTCCCCGCTTGATACGCAGTATTTT
CASSFSGSPLDTQYF
>.|.|15|TRBV6-1|TRBJ1-2
TGTGCCAGCAGTGAATTGGGCTCCCCGAGGGGTGGCTACACCTTC
CASSELGSPRGGYTF
>few|.|13|TRBV11-2|TRBJ1-2
TGTGCCAGCAGCTTAGGGGGGTGGGACGGCTACACCTTC
CASSLGGWDGYTF
>.|.|16|TRBV6-5|TRBJ1-6
TGTGCCAGCAGTTACTCGAGGGGCCAGCATAATTCACCCCTCCACTTT
CASSYSRGQHNSPLHF
>once|.|15|TRBV3-1/TRBV3-2|TRBJ2-3
TGTGCCAGCAGCCCAGTCTCCGGGGGCGCAGGTACGCAGTATTTT
CASSPVSGGAGTQYF
>.|TRBD1|16|TRBV27|TRBJ1-2
TGTGCCAGCAGTTCAACCGGGACAGGGCGCACTGCGGGCTACACCTTC
CASSSTGTGRTAGYTF
>.|TRBD1|14|TRBV6-5|TRBJ1-1
TGTGCCAGCAGGGGGACAGGGGTCTACACTGAAGCTTTCTTT
CASRGTGVYTEAFF
>.|.|13|TRBV27|TRBJ1-1
TGTGCCAGCAGTTTAACAGGGAGAACTGAAGCTTTCTTT
CASSLTGRTEAFF
>.|.|14|TRBV6-5|TRBJ1-2
TGTGCCAGCAGTTACCGGGGCGCCGGCTATGGCTACACCTTC
CASSYRGAGYGYTF
>few|TRBD1|14|TRBV5-1|TRBJ1-1
TGCGCCAGCAGCATGGACAGGGGCCAGACTGAAGCTTTCTTT
CASSMDRGQTEAFF
>.|TRBD1|15|TRBV6-5|TRBJ1-2
TGTGCCAGCAGTTACTCCCCGACAGGGGTCGATGGCTACACCTTC
CASSYSPTGVDGYTF
>.|TRBD1|11|TRBV20-1|TRBJ1-1
TGCAGTGCCAGGGGGGACACTGAAGCTTTCTTT
CSARGDTEAFF
>.|.|14|TRBV5-1|TRBJ1-1
TGCGCCAGCAGCTCTGACAGGACGAACACTGAAGCTTTCTTT
CASSSDRTNTEAFF
>.|.|14|TRBV6-1|TRBJ2-7
TGTGCCAGCAGTGAAATTGGGGCTTGGGACGAGCAGTACTTC
CASSEIGAWDEQYF
>hyperexpanded|TRBD2|18|TRBV11-2|TRBJ2-1
TGTGCCAGCAGCTTATTGTTTGGGACGGGGGGCTCCTACAATGAGCAGTTCTTC
CASSLLFGTGGSYNEQFF
>.|TRBD2|19|TRBV5-1|TRBJ2-4
TGCGCCAGCAGCTTACTGGGACTAGCGGGGGGGCGAGCCAAAAACATTCAGTACTTC
CASSLLGLAGGRAKNIQYF
>.|.|14|TRBV7-9|TRBJ1-5
TGTGCCAGCAGCTTAGAGGGTGTAGGACAGCCCCAGCATTTT
CASSLEGVGQPQHF
>.|.|15|TRBV28|TRBJ2-3
TGTGCCAGCAAGGAGGAGGGGGGAGGCACAGATACGCAGTATTTT
CASKEEGGGTDTQYF
>.|TRBD1|15|TRBV5-1|TRBJ1-1
TGCGCCAGCAGCTTGTTGACAGGGGGCGGCACTGAAGCTTTCTTT
CASSLLTGGGTEAFF
>.|.|15|TRBV6-5|TRBJ2-3
TGTGCCCTCGGGGGCGGGGCACATTCAACAGATACGCAGTATTTT
CALGGGAHSTDTQYF
>.|TRBD1|14|TRBV5-1|TRBJ1-5
TGCGCCAGCAGCTTGGAACAGGGGGATCAGCCCCAGCATTTT
CASSLEQGDQPQHF
>.|.|13|TRBV30|TRBJ1-1
TGTGCCTGGGCTTTACAGGCCGGCACTGAAGCTTTCTTT
CAWALQAGTEAFF
>.|TRBD1|19|TRBV6-1|TRBJ2-6
TGTGCCAGCAGTGACCCGGACAGGGGGCGGTGGGCTGGGGCCAACGTCCTGACTTTC
CASSDPDRGRWAGANVLTF
>.|.|15|TRBV30|TRBJ1-5
TGTGCCTGGAGTGTACCAGGAAAGGCGAGTCAGCCCCAGCATTTT
CAWSVPGKASQPQHF
>.|TRBD1|17|TRBV6-7|TRBJ1-5
TGTGCCAGCAGTTACTATAATGGGACAGGCCCTAATCAGCCCCAGCATTTT
CASSYYNGTGPNQPQHF
>few|TRBD2|16|TRBV4-2|TRBJ2-1
TGTGCCAGCAGCCAAGCACGGGCGGGGGGTCAAAATGAGCAGTTCTTC
CASSQARAGGQNEQFF
>once|.|14|TRBV2|TRBJ2-5
TGTGCCAGCAGAGTCTCCGGACTCACGGAGACCCAGTACTTC
CASRVSGLTETQYF
>.|TRBD2|15|TRBV27|TRBJ2-1
TGTGCCAGCAGCCGCCTAGCGGGCGCTTACAATGAGCAGTTCTTC
CASSRLAGAYNEQFF
>once|.|15|TRBV6-5|TRBJ2-2
TGTGCCAGCAGGGGGTGGCAGGCGAACACCGGGGAGCTGTTTTTT
CASRGWQANTGELFF
>.|.|16|TRBV9|TRBJ2-4
TGTGCCAGCAGCCTAAACCCCCGGGGCGCCAAAAACATTCAGTACTTC
CASSLNPRGAKNIQYF
>.|TRBD2|15|TRBV5-4|TRBJ2-5
TGTGCCAGCAGGCAGGTGGCGGGGGTCGGGGAGACCCAGTACTTC
CASRQVAGVGETQYF
>.|.|15|TRBV4-3|TRBJ1-1
TGCGCCAGCAGCCAAGACGGGGTAGATAACACTGAAGCTTTCTTT
CASSQDGVDNTEAFF
>once|.|14|TRBV2|TRBJ1-2
TGTGCCAGCAGTGAAGCGAGGGGTAACGATGGCTACACCTTC
CASSEARGNDGYTF
>few|.|13|TRBV3-1/TRBV3-2|TRBJ1-6
TGTGCCAGCAGTCTACGCGGAAATTCACCCCTCCACTTT
CASSLRGNSPLHF
>.|.|16|TRBV19|TRBJ2-3
TGTGCCAGTAAACGGAGGGGAGAGGGTAGCACAGATACGCAGTATTTT
CASKRRGEGSTDTQYF
>.|.|14|TRBV27|TRBJ2-4
TGTGCCAGCAGTTTATCGGTCTACAAAAACATTCAGTACTTC
CASSLSVYKNIQYF
>.|.|17|TRBV19|TRBJ2-6
TGTGCCAGTAGAAGGAGGGATAGGGGTTCTGGGGCCAACGTCCTGACTTTC
CASRRRDRGSGANVLTF
>.|TRBD2|16|TRBV24-1|TRBJ2-3
TGTGCCACCAGTGACTCGCTAGCGGGGCGCACAGATACGCAGTATTTT
CATSDSLAGRTDTQYF
>.|TRBD1|16|TRBV5-1|TRBJ1-2
TGCGCCAGCAGCTTGGAGGGGCGGGGACAGGGGGCCTCGTGGACCTTC
CASSLEGRGQGASWTF